The 15 T cell receptor beta chains reported below all come from one sample, sequenced in a study of spatial heterogeneity in lung cancer. Regarding the study as a whole: Tumor mutation count correlated with how many alpha and beta TCRs expanded intratumorally.

TCRdb called the 5' RACE reads again in MiXCR, with one record for every CDR3 protein. The sample has 13,000 or so distinct CDR3 sequences; approximately 2.9% are singletons. Described time point: sample taken at primary tumor resection. These receptors' antigens are unknown. The source material was lung tumor tissue, sampled at surgery. The receptors stem from a male donor with early-stage non-small cell lung cancer.

This clonotype was detected many times. The DNA of the CDR3 is TGTGCCAGTACCTACTTTTTGGGGAGCACAGATACGCAGTATTTT. Protein: CASTYFLGSTDTQYF. The rearrangement uses TRBV19 and TRBJ2-3; D is unresolved. The V end lost 7 bases, the J end lost 0 bases, and 14 bases lay between the germline ends. The CDR3 totals 15 residues. Germline CDR1 LNHDA, CDR2 SQIVND (reference sequence).

This clonotype was observed many times. V gene TRBV28 combines with J gene TRBJ2-1; 12 bases align to TRBD2. The CDR3 extends over 15 amino acids. Losses at the gene ends were 8 bases for V and 4 bases for J; bases not matched to a gene: 6. Germline CDR1 is MDHEN and CDR2 is SYDVKM. CDR3 residues: CASLTSGGIYNEQFF. CDR3 sequence (DNA): TGTGCCAGCTTAACTAGCGGGGGGATTTACAATGAGCAGTTCTTC.

This clonotype has ten or more counts. V usage is TRBV6-2 or TRBV6-3 and J usage is TRBJ2-5; 8 positions match TRBD1. Germline lookup yields CDR1 MNHEY and CDR2 SVGEGT. The CDR3 covers 15 residues. J was trimmed by 5 bases and V by 2 bases; bases with no gene match: 7. CDR3 sequence reads: CASSYPTGAQETQYF. Here the CDR3 DNA reads TGTGCCAGCAGTTACCCGACAGGGGCCCAGGAGACCCAGTACTTC.

This clonotype was seen repeatedly, ten times or more. The V call is TRBV20-1, the J call TRBJ1-3; D gene ambiguous. V was pared by 6 bases and J by 0 bases, with 12 bases between. Germline V gives CDR1 DFQATT, CDR2 SNEGSKA (reference sequence). The length of the CDR3 is 14 residues. As DNA, the CDR3 is TGCAGTGCACTCGACACCCCCTCTGGAAACACCATATATTTT. Translated: CSALDTPSGNTIYF.

In its sample, this clonotype was seen many times. V and J are TRBV6-6 and TRBJ2-2; D is unresolved. The CDR3 totals 13 residues. Germline CDR1 reads MNHNY; CDR2 reads SVGAGI (reference sequence). Trimming took 6 bases from V and 8 from J, leaving 13 bases between them. This CDR3 reads CASRGSLTGELFF. The CDR3 DNA reads TGTGCCAGCAGAGGCAGCCTCACAGGGGAGCTGTTTTTT.

This chain connects TRBV30 to TRBJ1-2; D gene ambiguous. The CDR3 covers 13 residues. Germline assignment: CDR1 GTSNPN and CDR2 SVGIG (reference sequence). Trimming removed 2 bases from V and 2 bases from J, with 9 bases in between. Here the CDR3 DNA reads TGTGCCTGGAGTTGGCTTTCCAACTATGGCTACACCTTC. Encoded protein: CAWSWLSNYGYTF. Drawing the rest from reference TRBV30 and TRBJ1-2, the complete variable domain is SQTIHQWPATLVQPVGSPLSLECTVEGTSNPNLYWYRQAAGRGLQLLFYSVGIGQISSEVPQNLSASRPQDRQFILSSKKLLLSDSGFYLCAWSWLSNYGYTFGSGTRLTVV.

This clonotype was observed at least ten times. The chain uses TRBV6-2 or TRBV6-3 and TRBJ2-3, with TRBD1 identical over 9 bases. V was clipped by 4 bases and J by 1 base; unmatched bases: 6. Germline CDR1 reads MNHEY; CDR2 reads SVGEGT. The CDR3 loop spans 16 amino acids. CDR3 DNA sequence: TGTGCCAGCAGTTCGGGACAGGGTCTAGGCACAGATACGCAGTATTTT. It yields the protein CASSSGQGLGTDTQYF.

This clonotype is medium-sized by share. This chain uses TRBV7-2 with TRBJ2-3, with D perhaps TRBD1 (6 bases). V lost 2 bases to trimming and J lost 6 bases, with 18 bases between them. CDR1 and CDR2 (germline): SGHTA, FQGNSA. The CDR3 spans 16 residues. The CDR3 DNA sequence: TGTGCCAGCAGCTTACCAGGGGCTAGCTTATCGGATACGCAGTATTTT. This translates into CASSLPGASLSDTQYF.

This clonotype was observed many times. This chain joins TRBV12-3 or TRBV12-4 and TRBJ1-5; 8 positions match TRBD1. Trimming at V came to 3 bases and at J to 6 bases, leaving 4 bases not matched to a gene. This CDR3 has 14 residues. The CDR3 loop reads CASSFRQGIQPQHF. As DNA, the CDR3 is TGTGCCAGCAGTTTCCGACAGGGGATTCAGCCCCAGCATTTT.

This clonotype was observed many times. DNA of the CDR3: TGTGCCAGCAGTATGGGGGGCAATCAGCCCCAGCATTTT. As protein: CASSMGGNQPQHF. The chain links TRBV12-3 or TRBV12-4 to TRBJ1-5; possibly TRBD1 for D (5 bases). V dropped 5 bases and J dropped 2 bases, with 7 bases sitting between them. This CDR3 region has 13 residues.

This clonotype was observed a handful of times. The J gene is TRBJ2-2, the V gene TRBV7-3, with D unclear. CDR1 and CDR2 (germline): SGHTA, FQGTGA. This CDR3 has 13 residues. V lost 0 bases and J 4 bases, leaving 3 bases between the germline ends. CDR3 residues: CASSLTGTGELFF. For the CDR3, the DNA is TGTGCCAGCAGCTTAACGGGCACCGGGGAGCTGTTTTTT.

This sequence joins TRBV29-1 and TRBJ1-2; 7 bases are shared with TRBD1. V was clipped by 4 bases and J by 3 bases; unmatched bases: 5. The CDR3 totals 13 residues. CDR1 SQVTM and CDR2 ANQGSEA come from the germline V gene. The CDR3 DNA reads TGCAGCGTTGCGGGGACAGTTGACTATGGCTACACCTTC. Encoded protein: CSVAGTVDYGYTF.

Ten or more counts support this clonotype. This chain joins TRBV2 and TRBJ1-4; 8 bases align to TRBD1. This CDR3 spans 15 amino acids. The germline gives CDR1 SNHLY, CDR2 FYNNEI. The V segment lost 6 bases and the J segment 5 bases; nucleotides outside the gene matches: 8. Written as DNA, the CDR3 is TGTGCCAGCAGCGAGACCGGGACAGGAAATGAAAAACTGTTTTTT. This translates into CASSETGTGNEKLFF.

This chain joins TRBV5-4 and TRBJ2-7, with TRBD2 as a possible D gene (6 bases). Per the germline V gene, CDR1 is SGHNT and CDR2 is YYREEE (reference sequence). V was cut by 4 bases and J by 2 bases, with 16 bases left in between. This CDR3 spans 15 amino acids. Here the CDR3 DNA reads TGTGCCAGCAGCCTAGGGCAGGGACTGGCCTACGAGCAGTACTTC. Amino acids: CASSLGQGLAYEQYF.

This clonotype was recorded at least ten times. V is TRBV15 and J is TRBJ2-5; 13 nucleotides line up with TRBD2. Germline assignment: CDR1 LNHNV and CDR2 YYDKDF (reference sequence). The CDR3 consists of 18 residues. The J segment lost 0 bases and the V segment lost 3 bases, leaving 7 bases of the junction unmatched. The DNA of the CDR3 is TGTGCCACCAGCAGCGGACTAGCGGGGGATTTGTACCAAGAGACCCAGTACTTC. Translated, it gives CATSSGLAGDLYQETQYF.